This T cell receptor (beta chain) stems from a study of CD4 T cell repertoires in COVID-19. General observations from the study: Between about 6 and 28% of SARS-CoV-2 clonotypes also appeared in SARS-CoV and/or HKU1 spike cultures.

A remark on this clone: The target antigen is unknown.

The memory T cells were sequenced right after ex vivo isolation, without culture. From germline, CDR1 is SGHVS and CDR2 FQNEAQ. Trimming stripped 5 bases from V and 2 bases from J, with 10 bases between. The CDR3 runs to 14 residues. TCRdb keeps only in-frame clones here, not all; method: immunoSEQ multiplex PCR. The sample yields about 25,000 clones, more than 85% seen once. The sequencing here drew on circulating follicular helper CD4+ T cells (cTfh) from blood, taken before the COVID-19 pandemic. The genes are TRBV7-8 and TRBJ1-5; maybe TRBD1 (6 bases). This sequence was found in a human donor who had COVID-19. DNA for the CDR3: TGTGCCAGCAGCATTAACAGGGGCAATCAGCCCCAGCATTTT. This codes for CASSINRGNQPQHF.